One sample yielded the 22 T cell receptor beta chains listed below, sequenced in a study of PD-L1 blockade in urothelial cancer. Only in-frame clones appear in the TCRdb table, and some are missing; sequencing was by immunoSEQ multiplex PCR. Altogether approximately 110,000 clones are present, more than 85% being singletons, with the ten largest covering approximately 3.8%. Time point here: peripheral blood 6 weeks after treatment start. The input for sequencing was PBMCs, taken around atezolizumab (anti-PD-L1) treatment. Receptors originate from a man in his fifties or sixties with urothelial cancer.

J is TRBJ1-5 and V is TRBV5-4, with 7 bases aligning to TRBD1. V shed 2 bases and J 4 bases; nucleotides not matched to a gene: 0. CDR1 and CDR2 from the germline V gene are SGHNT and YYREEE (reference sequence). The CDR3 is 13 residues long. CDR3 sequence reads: CASSLQGNQPQHF. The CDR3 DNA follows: TGTGCCAGCAGCTTACAGGGGAATCAGCCCCAGCATTTT.

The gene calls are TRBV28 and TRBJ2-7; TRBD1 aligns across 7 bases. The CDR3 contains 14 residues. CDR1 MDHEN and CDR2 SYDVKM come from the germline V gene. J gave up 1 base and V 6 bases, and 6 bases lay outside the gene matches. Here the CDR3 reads CASSPPGQSYEQYF. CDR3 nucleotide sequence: TGTGCCAGCAGCCCACCGGGACAGTCCTACGAGCAGTACTTC.

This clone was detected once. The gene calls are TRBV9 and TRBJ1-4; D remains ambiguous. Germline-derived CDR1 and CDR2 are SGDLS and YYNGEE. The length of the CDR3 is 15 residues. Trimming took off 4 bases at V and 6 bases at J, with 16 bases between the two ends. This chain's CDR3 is CASSFVRVGDEKLFF. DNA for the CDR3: TGTGCCAGCAGCTTCGTTAGGGTCGGGGATGAAAAACTGTTTTTT.

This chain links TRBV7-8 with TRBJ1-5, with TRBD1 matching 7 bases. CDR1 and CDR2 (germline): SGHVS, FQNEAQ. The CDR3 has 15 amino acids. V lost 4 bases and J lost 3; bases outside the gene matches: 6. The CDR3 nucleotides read TGTGCCAGCAGCTCAAAACAGGGGCCCAATCAGCCCCAGCATTTT. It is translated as CASSSKQGPNQPQHF.

CDR3 amino acids: CASSLAGGPTDTQYF. The CDR3 DNA reads TGTGCCAGCAGCTTAGCGGGGGGGCCCACAGATACGCAGTATTTT. The gene calls are TRBV11-2 and TRBJ2-3; 8 bases line up with TRBD2. The J segment lost 2 bases and the V segment lost 1 base, leaving 2 bases of the junction unmatched. This CDR3 is 15 amino acids long. Germline V CDR1 and CDR2: SGHAT, FQNNGV.

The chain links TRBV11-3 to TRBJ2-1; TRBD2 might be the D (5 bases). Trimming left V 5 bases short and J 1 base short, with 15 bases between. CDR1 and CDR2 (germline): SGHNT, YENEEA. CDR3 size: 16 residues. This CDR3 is CASSPAGGRSYNEQFF. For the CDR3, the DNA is TGTGCCAGCAGCCCAGCAGGAGGCCGGTCCTACAATGAGCAGTTCTTC.

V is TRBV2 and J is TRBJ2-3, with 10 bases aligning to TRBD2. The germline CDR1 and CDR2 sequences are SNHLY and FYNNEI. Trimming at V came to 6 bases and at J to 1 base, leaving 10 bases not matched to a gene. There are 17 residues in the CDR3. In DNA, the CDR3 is TGTGCCAGCAGCCCCCCTAGCGGGGGCGGCGGCACAGATACGCAGTATTTT. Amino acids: CASSPPSGGGGTDTQYF.

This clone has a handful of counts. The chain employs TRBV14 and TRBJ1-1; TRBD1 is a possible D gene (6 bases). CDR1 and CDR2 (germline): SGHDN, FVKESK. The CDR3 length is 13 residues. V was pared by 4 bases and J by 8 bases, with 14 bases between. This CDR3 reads CASSLLSTGEAFF. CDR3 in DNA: TGTGCCAGCAGCCTACTCAGTACAGGGGAAGCTTTCTTT.

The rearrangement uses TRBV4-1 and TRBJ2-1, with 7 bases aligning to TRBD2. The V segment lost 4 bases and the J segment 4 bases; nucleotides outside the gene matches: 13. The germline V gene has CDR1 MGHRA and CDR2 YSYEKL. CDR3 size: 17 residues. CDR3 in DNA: TGCGCCAGCAGCCGGGAACGGATAGGGAGGGCATACAATGAGCAGTTCTTC. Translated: CASSRERIGRAYNEQFF.

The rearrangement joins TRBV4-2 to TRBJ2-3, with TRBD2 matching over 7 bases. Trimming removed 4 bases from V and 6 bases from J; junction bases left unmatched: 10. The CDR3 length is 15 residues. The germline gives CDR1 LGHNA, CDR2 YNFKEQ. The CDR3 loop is CASSRDYPTSDTQYF. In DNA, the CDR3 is TGTGCCAGCAGCCGGGACTACCCGACGTCTGATACGCAGTATTTT.

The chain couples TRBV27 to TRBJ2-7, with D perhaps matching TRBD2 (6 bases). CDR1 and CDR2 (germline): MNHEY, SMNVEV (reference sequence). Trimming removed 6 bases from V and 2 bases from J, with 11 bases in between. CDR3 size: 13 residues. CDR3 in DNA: TGTGCCAGCAGCGGTAGCGGACCCTACGAGCAGTACTTC. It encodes CASSGSGPYEQYF.

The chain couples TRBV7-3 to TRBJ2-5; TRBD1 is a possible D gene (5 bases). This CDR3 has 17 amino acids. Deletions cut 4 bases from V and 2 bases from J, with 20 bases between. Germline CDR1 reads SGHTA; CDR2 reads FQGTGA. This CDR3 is CASSSTLRQRPQETQYF. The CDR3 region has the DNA TGTGCCAGCAGCTCCACGTTGCGACAGCGCCCACAAGAGACCCAGTACTTC.

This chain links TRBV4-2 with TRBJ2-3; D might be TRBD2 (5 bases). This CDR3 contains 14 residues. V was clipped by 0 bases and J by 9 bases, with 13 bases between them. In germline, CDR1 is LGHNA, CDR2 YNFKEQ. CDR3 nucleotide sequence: TGTGCCAGCAGCCAAGATAGGTCCGGAGGAACGCAGTATTTT. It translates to CASSQDRSGGTQYF.

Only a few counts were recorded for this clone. The CDR3 sequence is CASSVGQLAHTGELFF. The CDR3 DNA follows: TGTGCCAGCAGCGTAGGTCAGTTGGCCCACACCGGGGAGCTGTTTTTT. This chain links TRBV9 with TRBJ2-2; D gene unclear. This CDR3 contains 16 residues. Germline V gene data show CDR1 as SGDLS and CDR2 as YYNGEE. V was pared by 0 bases and J by 3 bases, with 12 bases between.

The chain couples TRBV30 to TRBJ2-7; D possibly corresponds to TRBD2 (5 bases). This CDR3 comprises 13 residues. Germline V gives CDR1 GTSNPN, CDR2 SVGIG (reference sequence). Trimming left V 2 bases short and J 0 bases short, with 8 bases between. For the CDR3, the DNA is TGTGCCTGGAGTTCCGGGGTCTCCTACGAGCAGTACTTC. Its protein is CAWSSGVSYEQYF.

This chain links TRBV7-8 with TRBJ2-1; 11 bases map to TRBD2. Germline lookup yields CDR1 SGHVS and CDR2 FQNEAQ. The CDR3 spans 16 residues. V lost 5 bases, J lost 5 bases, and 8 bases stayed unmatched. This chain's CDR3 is CASSLGTSGSHNEQFF. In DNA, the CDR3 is TGTGCCAGCAGCCTCGGGACTAGCGGATCGCACAATGAGCAGTTCTTC.

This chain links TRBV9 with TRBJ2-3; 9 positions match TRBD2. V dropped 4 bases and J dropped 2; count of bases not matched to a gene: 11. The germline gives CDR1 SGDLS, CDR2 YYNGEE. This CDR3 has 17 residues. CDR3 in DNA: TGTGCCAGCAGCCCCTACGTCGGCGGGGGGGCCACAGATACGCAGTATTTT. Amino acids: CASSPYVGGGATDTQYF.

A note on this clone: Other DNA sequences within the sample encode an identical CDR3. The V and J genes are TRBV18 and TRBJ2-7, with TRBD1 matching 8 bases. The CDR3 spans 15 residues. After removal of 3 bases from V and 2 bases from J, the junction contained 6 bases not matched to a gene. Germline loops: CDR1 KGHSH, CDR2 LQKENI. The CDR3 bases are TGTGCCAGCTCACCTGGGACAGGAGGACCCTACGAGCAGTACTTC. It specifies CASSPGTGGPYEQYF.

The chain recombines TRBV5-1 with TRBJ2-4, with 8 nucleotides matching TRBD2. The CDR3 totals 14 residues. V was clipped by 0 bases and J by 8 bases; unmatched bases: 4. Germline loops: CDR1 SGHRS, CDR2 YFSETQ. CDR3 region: CASSLVTAGDIQYF. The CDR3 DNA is TGCGCCAGCAGCTTGGTAACAGCGGGAGACATTCAGTACTTC.

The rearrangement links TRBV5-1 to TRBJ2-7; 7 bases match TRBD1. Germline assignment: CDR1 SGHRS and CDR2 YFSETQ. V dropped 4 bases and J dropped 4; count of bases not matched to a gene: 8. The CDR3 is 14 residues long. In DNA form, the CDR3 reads TGCGCCAGCAGCACGACAGGGAACCAATACGAGCAGTACTTC. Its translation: CASSTTGNQYEQYF.

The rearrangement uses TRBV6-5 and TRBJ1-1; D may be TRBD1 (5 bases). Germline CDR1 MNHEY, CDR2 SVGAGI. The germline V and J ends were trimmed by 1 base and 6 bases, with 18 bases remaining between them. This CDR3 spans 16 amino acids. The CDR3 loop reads CASSYFAGTNLAEAFF. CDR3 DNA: TGTGCCAGCAGTTACTTTGCAGGGACTAATCTGGCTGAAGCTTTCTTT.

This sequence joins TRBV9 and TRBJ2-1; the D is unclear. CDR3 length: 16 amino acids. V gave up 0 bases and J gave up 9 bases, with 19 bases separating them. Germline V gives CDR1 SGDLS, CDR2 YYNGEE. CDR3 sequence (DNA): TGTGCCAGCAGCGTAGCTACTCTGGGCAGCCCCGGTGAGCAGTTCTTC. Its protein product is CASSVATLGSPGEQFF.